This T cell receptor beta chain was documented in a study of response to subunit inactivated influenza vaccine (dated by TCRdb to the late 2010s). For context, the study as a whole: Deep quantitative T cell receptor repertoire profiling was used in the study to track responses to a trivalent subunit inactivated influenza vaccine.

To note about this clonotype: It lacks a known antigen. Base qualities are not at hand, and no much larger clone is one base apart.

Preparation of the library involved RT-PCR. The sequencer listed for this sample is Illumina HiSeq 2500. TCRdb passed the public sequencing reads through fastp at Q25 and MiXCR, retaining productive beta sequences. Identical CDR3 protein sequences are pooled into one entry, listed with their most common genes and DNA. Within this sample are hundreds of thousands of distinct CDR3 sequences, with 15% to 19% of them counted one time only. Roughly 10% of the sample is held by the ten biggest clonotypes. For CDR1 and CDR2, the germline V gene lists SGHRS and YFSETQ. CDR3 length: 15 amino acids, cysteine to phenylalanine. The DNA shown is the 45-base CDR3, in frame from base 1. Trimming removed 1 base from V and 5 bases from J, leaving 13 bases between the germline ends. Here is what the overall study found, with its caveats: The authors proposed that each seasonal influenza vaccination may bring in only a limited number of new T cells.

The receptor chain draws on TRBV5-1 and TRBJ2-1; the D gene is perhaps TRBD2, from 5 matching bases. The TCR sequence derives from a man aged 45-60 years who received an inactivated influenza vaccine. Donor details come from another sample of the same person, matched by shared clones. The material sequenced was PBMCs from blood, taken 11 to 12 days after vaccination. The sequenced DNA: TGCGCCAGCAGCTTGAAGTCGGGGAAGAACAATGAGCAGTTCTTC. Its translation is CASSLKSGKNNEQFF.